This T cell receptor beta chain emerged from a study of blood T cell repertoires in COVID-19. Overall study context: The origin of the acute and convalescent COVID-19 samples was the United States, Italy and Spain.

Per the original methods: Cell counts per sample came from amplifying reference gene primers. Produced via immunoSEQ multiplex PCR; TCRdb's table is partial and in-frame only. That table furnishes V, J and clone size, whereas the DNA furnished D and trimming. The table records almost 300,000 clones, approximately 89% of them present only once. Those enrolled in Seattle joined during active infection and were followed longitudinally afterward. Trimming removed 1 base from V and 0 bases from J; junction bases left unmatched: 0. This CDR3 spans 15 amino acids. Looked up from germline, CDR1 is MNHNS and CDR2 is SASEGT.

The V call is TRBV6-1, the J call TRBJ2-7, with TRBD2 matching 10 bases. The sequence derives from a woman younger than 45 with COVID-19, enrolled during active disease. The sequencing input was peripheral blood. This CDR3 is CASSEGLAGSYEQYF. In DNA, the CDR3 is TGTGCCAGCAGTGAAGGACTAGCGGGCTCCTACGAGCAGTACTTC.